The 17 T cell receptor beta chains listed next were all sequenced from one sample in a study of identifying expanded T cells in peripheral blood. Assay used: immunoSEQ multiplex PCR; TCRdb lists only in-frame clones, some missing. The table includes approximately 130,000 clones, 86% detected once. Sequencing was performed on blood. The receptors were sampled from a person between 18 and 70 years old in good health.

The chain couples TRBV5-4 to TRBJ1-4, with TRBD1 as a possible D gene (5 bases). This CDR3 spans 13 amino acids. Per germline, CDR1 SGHNT and CDR2 YYREEE (reference sequence). The germline V and J ends were trimmed by 0 bases and 7 bases, with 7 bases remaining between them. CDR3 in amino acids: CASSLVGTEKLFF. The DNA of the CDR3 is TGTGCCAGCAGCTTGGTGGGGACTGAAAAACTGTTTTTT.

Only one count was recorded for this clone. This chain connects TRBV5-6 to TRBJ2-3, with D perhaps assigned TRBD1 or TRBD2 (6 bases each). Germline lookup yields CDR1 SGHDT and CDR2 YYEEEE. This CDR3 is built from 17 residues. V dropped 0 bases and J dropped 1 base, with 15 bases sitting between them. The CDR3 here is CASSLDRGTWGTDTQYF. In DNA form, the CDR3 reads TGTGCCAGCAGCTTGGATCGGGGGACATGGGGCACAGATACGCAGTATTTT.

This rearrangement joins TRBV7-2 to TRBJ1-5; weak D call: TRBD1 (6 bases). This CDR3 is 17 amino acids long. The germline gives CDR1 SGHTA, CDR2 FQGNSA. V was cut by 1 base and J by 2 bases, with 15 bases left in between. The DNA for the CDR3 is TGTGCCAGCAGCTTAGGGGGGCCAGGGGATGGCAATCAGCCCCAGCATTTT. The encoded protein is CASSLGGPGDGNQPQHF. The full variable domain, its missing parts supplied by reference TRBV7-2 and TRBJ1-5, is GAGVSQSPSNKVTEKGKDVELRCDPISGHTALYWYRQSLGQGLEFLIYFQGNSAPDKSGLPSDRFSAERTGGSVSTLTIQRTQQEDSAVYLCASSLGGPGDGNQPQHFGDGTRLSIL.

This chain joins TRBV6-5 and TRBJ2-7, with 7 bases fitting TRBD1. CDR1 is MNHEY and CDR2 is SVGAGI in the germline V gene. The CDR3 runs 15 residues. The ends lost 5 bases at V and 3 bases at J; junction bases unmatched: 10. The CDR3 DNA reads TGTGCCAGCAGTCAACGACAGGGCTACTACTACGAGCAGTACTTC. This gives the protein CASSQRQGYYYEQYF.

V is TRBV11-2 and J is TRBJ1-6; D uncertain. V was shortened by 5 bases and J by 11 bases, with 13 bases between the two germline ends. The CDR3 is made up of 13 amino acids. The germline CDR1 and CDR2 sequences are SGHAT and FQNNGV. The CDR3 loop reads CASSPGPFTPLHF. The CDR3, as DNA: TGTGCCAGCAGCCCTGGGCCATTCACACCCCTCCACTTT. The whole variable domain, remainder taken from reference TRBV11-2 and TRBJ1-6, is EAGVAQSPRYKIIEKRQSVAFWCNPISGHATLYWYQQILGQGPKLLIQFQNNGVVDDSQLPKDRFSAERLKGVDSTLKIQPAKLEDSAVYLCASSPGPFTPLHFGNGTRLTVT.

The chain couples TRBV6-5 to TRBJ1-1, with TRBD1 identical over 7 bases. The CDR3 is 12 amino acids. Trimming took 6 bases from V and 8 from J; bases not matched to a gene: 6. Germline V gene data show CDR1 as MNHEY and CDR2 as SVGAGI. The CDR3 reads CASRPGTAEAFF. The CDR3 DNA sequence: TGTGCCAGCAGACCTGGGACAGCCGAAGCTTTCTTT.

The chain employs TRBV18 and TRBJ2-7, with D maybe TRBD2 (6 bases). Trimming pared 6 bases from V and 1 base from J, leaving 16 bases between. The germline CDR1 and CDR2 sequences are KGHSH and LQKENI. The CDR3 loop spans 15 amino acids. In nucleotides, the CDR3 is TGTGCCAGCTCTGGTAGCGGCACTCATTCCTACGAGCAGTACTTC. This codes for CASSGSGTHSYEQYF.

The genes are TRBV19 and TRBJ2-3; 13 bases line up with TRBD2. The length of the CDR3 is 16 residues. Trimming cost V 11 bases and J 2 bases; bases outside gene matches: 10. Germline-derived CDR1 and CDR2 are LNHDA and SQIVND (reference sequence). CDR3 amino acids: CAAKRTSGGDTDTQYF. CDR3 bases: TGTGCCGCGAAGCGGACTAGCGGGGGAGACACAGATACGCAGTATTTT.

V and J are TRBV7-2 and TRBJ2-7; 7 nucleotides agree with TRBD1. The CDR3 consists of 13 residues. The trim removed 2 bases at V and 5 bases at J, leaving 3 bases unmatched. Germline V CDR1 and CDR2: SGHTA, FQGNSA. Here the CDR3 DNA reads TGTGCCAGCAGCTTAAGAACAGGGGACGAGCAGTACTTC. As protein: CASSLRTGDEQYF.

J is TRBJ2-7 and V is TRBV7-2; TRBD1 agrees at 7 bases. CDR3 size: 14 residues. V gave up 4 bases and J gave up 1 base; unmatched junction bases: 4. Per germline, CDR1 SGHTA and CDR2 FQGNSA. The CDR3 sequence is CASSSRTGSYEQYF. CDR3 DNA: TGTGCCAGCAGCTCCAGGACAGGTTCCTACGAGCAGTACTTC.

The chain carries TRBV2 and TRBJ1-5; D is uncertain. This CDR3 spans 14 amino acids. V lost 4 bases and J lost 2, with 9 bases in between. Germline V gives CDR1 SNHLY, CDR2 FYNNEI. The chain's CDR3 is CASSGGSGNQPQHF. CDR3 DNA: TGTGCCAGCAGTGGAGGGAGCGGCAATCAGCCCCAGCATTTT.

This clone was observed once. The CDR3 sequence is CSARDGDEQYF. CDR3 DNA: TGCAGTGCTAGAGACGGAGACGAGCAGTACTTC. The chain links TRBV20-1 to TRBJ2-7; no reliable D call. CDR1 DFQATT and CDR2 SNEGSKA come from the germline V gene (reference sequence). V was trimmed by 0 bases and J by 5 bases, leaving 5 bases between them. The CDR3 loop spans 11 amino acids.

The rearrangement links TRBV5-4 to TRBJ2-1; the match to TRBD2 covers 7 bases. The germline V gene has CDR1 SGHNT and CDR2 YYREEE (reference sequence). Trimming cost V 4 bases and J 6 bases; bases outside gene matches: 10. This CDR3 has 15 residues. The CDR3 region is CASSPRTGGINEQFF. Here the CDR3 DNA reads TGTGCCAGCAGCCCCAGGACGGGAGGTATCAATGAGCAGTTCTTC.

This chain links TRBV2 with TRBJ2-5, with D possibly TRBD1 on 5 matching bases. The CDR3 runs to 12 residues. Between the trimmed V and J ends, which lost 7 bases and 1 base, there was a span of 7 bases. Germline V gene lookup returns CDR1 SNHLY and CDR2 FYNNEI. The CDR3 protein is CASKTAQETQYF. In DNA form, the CDR3 reads TGTGCCAGCAAGACAGCCCAAGAGACCCAGTACTTC.

The genes are TRBV6-1 and TRBJ1-5; D call uncertain. The germline V and J ends were trimmed by 10 bases and 6 bases, with 19 bases remaining between them. The CDR3 has 14 residues. Germline-derived CDR1 and CDR2 are MNHNS and SASEGT. CDR3 amino acids: CATKGRDGAQPQHF. CDR3 bases: TGTGCCACCAAAGGCCGGGATGGAGCTCAGCCCCAGCATTTT.

V gene TRBV25-1 combines with J gene TRBJ1-2; no reliable D call. V was shortened by 4 bases and J by 0 bases, with 9 bases between the two germline ends. The CDR3 has 14 amino acids. Germline lookup yields CDR1 MGHDK and CDR2 SYGVNS. The chain's CDR3 is CASSGLEANYGYTF. DNA of the CDR3: TGTGCCAGCAGTGGCCTGGAGGCTAACTATGGCTACACCTTC.

V is TRBV6-5 and J is TRBJ2-3; D unclear. Germline V gene sequence: CDR1 MNHEY, CDR2 SVGAGI. V lost 3 bases and J 0 bases, leaving 13 bases between the germline ends. The CDR3 totals 16 residues. CDR3 bases: TGTGCCAGCAGTTATCAGCACCCCGGGAGCACAGATACGCAGTATTTT. Translating gives CASSYQHPGSTDTQYF.